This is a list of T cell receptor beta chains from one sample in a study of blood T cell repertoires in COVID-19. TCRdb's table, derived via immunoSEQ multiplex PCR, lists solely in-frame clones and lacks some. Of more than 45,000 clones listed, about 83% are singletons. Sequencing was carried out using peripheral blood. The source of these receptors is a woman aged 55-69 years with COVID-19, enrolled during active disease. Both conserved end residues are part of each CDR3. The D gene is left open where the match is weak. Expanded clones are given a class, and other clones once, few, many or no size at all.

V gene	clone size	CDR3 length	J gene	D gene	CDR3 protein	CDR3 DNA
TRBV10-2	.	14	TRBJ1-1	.	CASSEWGENTEAFF	TGCGCCAGCAGTGAGTGGGGAGAGAACACTGAAGCTTTCTTT
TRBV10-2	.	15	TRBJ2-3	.	CASLSRVTSTDTQYF	TGCGCCAGCCTCTCCCGGGTTACTAGCACAGATACGCAGTATTTT
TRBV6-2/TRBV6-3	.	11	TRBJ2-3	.	CASSTLDTQYF	TGTGCCAGCAGTACTTTGGATACGCAGTATTTT
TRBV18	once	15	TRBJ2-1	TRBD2	CASSPVGLAGNEQFF	TGTGCCAGCTCACCAGTTGGGCTAGCGGGCAATGAGCAGTTCTTC
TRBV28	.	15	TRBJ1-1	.	CASGYPRLGSTEAFF	TGTGCCAGCGGTTATCCCAGGTTGGGTAGCACTGAAGCTTTCTTT
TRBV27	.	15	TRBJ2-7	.	CASRAVGAALYEQYF	TGTGCCAGCAGAGCGGTGGGGGCAGCCCTCTACGAGCAGTACTTC
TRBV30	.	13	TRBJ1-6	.	CAYTDWQNSPLHF	TGTGCCTACACCGACTGGCAAAATTCACCCCTCCACTTT
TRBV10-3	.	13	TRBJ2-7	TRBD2	CAISGLAGSEQYF	TGTGCCATCAGCGGACTAGCGGGTAGCGAGCAGTACTTC
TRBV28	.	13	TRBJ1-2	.	CASITPGNYGYTF	TGTGCCAGCATAACCCCAGGGAACTATGGCTACACCTTC
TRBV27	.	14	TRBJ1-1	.	CASSLSYENTEAFF	TGTGCCAGCAGTTTATCCTACGAGAACACTGAAGCTTTCTTT
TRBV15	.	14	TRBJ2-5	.	CATSRLPGGETQYF	TGTGCCACCAGCAGACTACCAGGGGGGGAGACCCAGTACTTC
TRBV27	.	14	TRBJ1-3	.	CASSLYGAGNTIYF	TGTGCCAGCAGTTTATACGGGGCTGGAAACACCATATATTTT
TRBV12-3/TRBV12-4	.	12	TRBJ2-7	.	CASSRGPYEQYF	TGTGCCAGCAGTCGCGGGCCGTACGAGCAGTACTTC
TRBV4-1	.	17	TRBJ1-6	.	CASSQTPTRGVGSPLHF	TGCGCCAGCAGCCAAACACCAACCCGGGGGGTTGGCTCACCCCTCCACTTT
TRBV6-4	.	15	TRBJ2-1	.	CASSDSPSSYNEQFF	TGTGCCAGCAGTGACTCCCCGAGCTCCTACAATGAGCAGTTCTTC
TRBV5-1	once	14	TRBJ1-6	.	CASSVDGNGSPLHF	TGCGCCAGCAGCGTGGACGGGAATGGTTCACCCCTCCACTTT
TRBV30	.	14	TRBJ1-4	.	CARSLGRTNEKLFF	TGTGCCCGCAGCTTAGGCAGGACTAATGAAAAACTGTTTTTT
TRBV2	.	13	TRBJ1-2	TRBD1	CASSVDRDYGYTF	TGTGCCAGCAGCGTTGACAGGGACTATGGCTACACCTTC
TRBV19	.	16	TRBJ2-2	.	CASRRGRWGDTGELFF	TGTGCCAGCCGGCGAGGGCGGTGGGGAGACACCGGGGAGCTGTTTTTT
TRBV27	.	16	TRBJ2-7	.	CASSLGGADSSYEQYF	TGTGCCAGCAGTTTGGGAGGTGCGGATAGCTCCTACGAGCAGTACTTC